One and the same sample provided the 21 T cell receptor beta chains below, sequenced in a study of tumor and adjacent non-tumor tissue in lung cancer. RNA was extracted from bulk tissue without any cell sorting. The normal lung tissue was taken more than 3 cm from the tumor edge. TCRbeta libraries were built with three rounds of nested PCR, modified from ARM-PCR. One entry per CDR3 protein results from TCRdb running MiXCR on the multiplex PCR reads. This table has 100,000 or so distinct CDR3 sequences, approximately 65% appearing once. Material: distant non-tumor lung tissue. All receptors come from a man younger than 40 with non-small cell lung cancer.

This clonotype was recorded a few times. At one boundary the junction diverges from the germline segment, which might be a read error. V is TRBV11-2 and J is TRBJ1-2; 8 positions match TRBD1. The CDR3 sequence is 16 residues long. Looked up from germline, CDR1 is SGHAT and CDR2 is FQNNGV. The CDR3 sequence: CASSFLRTGSSYGYTF. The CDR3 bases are TGTGCCAGCAGCTTCCTTCGGACAGGGTCGTCCTATGGATACACCTTC.

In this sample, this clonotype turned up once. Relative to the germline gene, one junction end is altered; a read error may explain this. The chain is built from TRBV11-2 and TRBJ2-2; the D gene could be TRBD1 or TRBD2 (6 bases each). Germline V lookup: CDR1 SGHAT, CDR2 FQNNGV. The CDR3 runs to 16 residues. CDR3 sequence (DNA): TGTGCCAGCAGCTTAGGGGGGACAAGGCTGGCCGGGGGGCTGTTTTTT. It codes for CASSLGGTRLAGGLFF.

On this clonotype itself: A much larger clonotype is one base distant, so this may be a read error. CDR3: CAITRTGGNQPQHF. The CDR3 coding sequence is TGTGCCATCACCCGGACAGGGGGCAATCAGCCCCAGCATTTT. The chain recombines TRBV6-2 or TRBV6-3 with TRBJ1-5; 9 positions agree with TRBD1. J was trimmed by 2 bases and V by 10 bases; bases with no gene match: 6. Germline loops: CDR1 MNHEY, CDR2 SVGEGT. This CDR3 comprises 14 residues.

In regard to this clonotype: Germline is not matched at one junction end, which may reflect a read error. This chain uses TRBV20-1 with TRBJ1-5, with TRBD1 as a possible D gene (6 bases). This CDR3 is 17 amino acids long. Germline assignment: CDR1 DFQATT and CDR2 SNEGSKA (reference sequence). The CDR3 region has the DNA TGCAGTGCCATCCGTTCGGGGGGCGAAATTACGGATCAGCCCCGGCATTTT. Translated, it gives CSAIRSGGEITDQPRHF.

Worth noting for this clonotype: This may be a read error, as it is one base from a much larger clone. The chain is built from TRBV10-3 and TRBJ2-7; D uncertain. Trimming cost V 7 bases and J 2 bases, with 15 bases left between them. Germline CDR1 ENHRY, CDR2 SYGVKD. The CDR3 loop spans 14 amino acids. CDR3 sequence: CAINPGSKPYEQYF. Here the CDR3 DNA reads TGTGCCATCAACCCAGGCAGTAAACCCTACGAGCAGTACTTC.

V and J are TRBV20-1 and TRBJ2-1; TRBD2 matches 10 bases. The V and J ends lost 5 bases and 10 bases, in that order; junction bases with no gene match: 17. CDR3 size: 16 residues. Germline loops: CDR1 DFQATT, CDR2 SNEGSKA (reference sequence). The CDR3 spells CSALDTPASGRGEQFF. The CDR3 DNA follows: TGCAGTGCTTTAGATACGCCGGCTAGCGGGAGAGGAGAGCAGTTCTTC.

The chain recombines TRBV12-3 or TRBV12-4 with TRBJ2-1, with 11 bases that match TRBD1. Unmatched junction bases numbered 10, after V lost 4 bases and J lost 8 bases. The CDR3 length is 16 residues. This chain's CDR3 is CASSSRDRGLSDEQFF. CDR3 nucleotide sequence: TGTGCCAGCAGTTCCCGGGACAGGGGGTTGAGTGATGAGCAGTTCTTC.

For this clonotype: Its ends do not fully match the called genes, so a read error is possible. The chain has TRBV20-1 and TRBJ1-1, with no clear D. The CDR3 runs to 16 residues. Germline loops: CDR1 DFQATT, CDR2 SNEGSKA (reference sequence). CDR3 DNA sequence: TGCAGTACTAGAGATCAGGACTTGGGTGGGTACACTGAAGCTATCTTT. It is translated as CSTRDQDLGGYTEAIF.

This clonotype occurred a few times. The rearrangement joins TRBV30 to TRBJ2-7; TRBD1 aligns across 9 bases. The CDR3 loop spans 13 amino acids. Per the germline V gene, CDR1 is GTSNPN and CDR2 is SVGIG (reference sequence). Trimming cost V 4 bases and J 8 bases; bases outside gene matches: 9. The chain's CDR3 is CAWIVGQGLQQYF. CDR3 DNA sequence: TGTGCCTGGATCGTGGGACAGGGACTTCAGCAGTACTTC.

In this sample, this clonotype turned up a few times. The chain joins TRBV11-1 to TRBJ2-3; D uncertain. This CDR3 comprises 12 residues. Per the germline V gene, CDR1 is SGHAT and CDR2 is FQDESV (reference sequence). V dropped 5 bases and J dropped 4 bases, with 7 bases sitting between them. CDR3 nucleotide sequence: TGTGCCAGCAGCCCTACATCAGATACGCAGTATTTT. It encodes CASSPTSDTQYF. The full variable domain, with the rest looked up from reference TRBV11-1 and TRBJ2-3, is EAEVAQSPRYKITEKSQAVAFWCDPISGHATLYWYRQILGQGPELLVQFQDESVVDDSQLPKDRFSAERLKGVDSTLKIQPAELGDSAMYLCASSPTSDTQYFGPGTRLTVL.

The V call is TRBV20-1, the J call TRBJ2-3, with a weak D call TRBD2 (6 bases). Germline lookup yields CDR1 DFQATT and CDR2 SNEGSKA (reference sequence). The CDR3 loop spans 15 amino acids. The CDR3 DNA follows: TGCAGAACTAGGGCGGCGGGATGGCTGACAGATACGCAGTATTTT. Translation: CRTRAAGWLTDTQYF.

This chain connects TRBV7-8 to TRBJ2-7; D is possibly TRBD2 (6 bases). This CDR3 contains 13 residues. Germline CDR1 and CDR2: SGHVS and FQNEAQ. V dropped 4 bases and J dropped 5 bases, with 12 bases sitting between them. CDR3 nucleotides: TGTGCCAGCAGCTCCGGGGGATCCCACGAGCAGTACTTC. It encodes CASSSGGSHEQYF.

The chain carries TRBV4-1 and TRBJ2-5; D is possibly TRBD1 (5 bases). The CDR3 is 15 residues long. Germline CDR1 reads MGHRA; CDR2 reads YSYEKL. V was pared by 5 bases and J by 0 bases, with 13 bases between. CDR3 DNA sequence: TGCGCCAGCAGCAGGGCAGGGCCCAACCAAGAGACCCAGTACTTC. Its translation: CASSRAGPNQETQYF.

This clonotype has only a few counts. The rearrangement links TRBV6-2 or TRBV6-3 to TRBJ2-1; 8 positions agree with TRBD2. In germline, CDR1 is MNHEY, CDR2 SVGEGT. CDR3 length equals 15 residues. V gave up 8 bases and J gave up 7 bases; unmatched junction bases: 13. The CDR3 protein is CASLPGLVGYNEQFF. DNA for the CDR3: TGTGCCAGCCTACCGGGACTAGTGGGGTATAATGAGCAGTTCTTC.

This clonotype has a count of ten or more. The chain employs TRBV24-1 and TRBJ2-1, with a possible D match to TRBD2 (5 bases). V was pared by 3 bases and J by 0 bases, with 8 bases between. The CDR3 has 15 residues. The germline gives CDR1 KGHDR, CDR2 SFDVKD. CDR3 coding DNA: TGTGCCACCAGTGATGCGGGTTCCTCCTACAATGAGCAGTTCTTC. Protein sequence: CATSDAGSSYNEQFF.

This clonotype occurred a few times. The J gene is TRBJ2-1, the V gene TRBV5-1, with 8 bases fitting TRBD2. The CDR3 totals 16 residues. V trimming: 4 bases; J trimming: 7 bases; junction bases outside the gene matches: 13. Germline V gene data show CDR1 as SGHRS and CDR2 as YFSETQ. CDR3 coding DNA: TGCGCCAGCAGCCGTTGGGGTAGCGGGATTATGAATGAGCAGTTCTTC. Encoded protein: CASSRWGSGIMNEQFF. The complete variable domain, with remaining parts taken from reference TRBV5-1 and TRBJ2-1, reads KAGVTQTPRYLIKTRGQQVTLSCSPISGHRSVSWYQQTPGQGLQFLFEYFSETQRNKGNFPGRFSGRQFSNSRSEMNVSTLELGDSALYLCASSRWGSGIMNEQFFGPGTRLTVL.

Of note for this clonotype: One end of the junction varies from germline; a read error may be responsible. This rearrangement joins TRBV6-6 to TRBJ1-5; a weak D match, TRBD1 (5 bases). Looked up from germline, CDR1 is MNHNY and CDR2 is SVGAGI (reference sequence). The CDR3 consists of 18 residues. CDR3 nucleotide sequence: TGTTCCAGCAGCGCCGGGACGGGGACTTATTATAGCAATCAACCCCAGCATTTT. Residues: CSSSAGTGTYYSNQPQHF.

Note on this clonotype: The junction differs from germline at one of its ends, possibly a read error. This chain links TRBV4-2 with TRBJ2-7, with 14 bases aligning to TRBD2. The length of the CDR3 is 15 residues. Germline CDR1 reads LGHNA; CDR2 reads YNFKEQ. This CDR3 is CAISQGLAGGYEQNF. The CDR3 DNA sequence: TGTGCCATCAGCCAAGGACTAGCGGGAGGCTACGAGCAGAACTTC.

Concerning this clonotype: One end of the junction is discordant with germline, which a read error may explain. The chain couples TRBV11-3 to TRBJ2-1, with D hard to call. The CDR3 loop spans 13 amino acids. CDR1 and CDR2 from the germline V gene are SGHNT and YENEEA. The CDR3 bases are TGTGCCGGCAGCATAATACCGAGCAATGAGCAGTTCTTC. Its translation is CAGSIIPSNEQFF.

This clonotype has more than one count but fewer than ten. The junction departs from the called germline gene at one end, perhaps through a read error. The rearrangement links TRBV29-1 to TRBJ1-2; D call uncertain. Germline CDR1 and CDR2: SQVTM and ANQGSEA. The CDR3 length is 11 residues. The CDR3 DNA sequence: TGCAGCGTCCACCTAGGCAACGGCTGCACCTTC. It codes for CSVHLGNGCTF.

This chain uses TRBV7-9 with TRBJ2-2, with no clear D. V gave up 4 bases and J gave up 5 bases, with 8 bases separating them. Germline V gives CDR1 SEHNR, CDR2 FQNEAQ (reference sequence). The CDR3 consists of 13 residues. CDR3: CASSSAVTGELFF. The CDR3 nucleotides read TGTGCCAGCAGCTCCGCAGTAACCGGGGAGCTGTTTTTT.